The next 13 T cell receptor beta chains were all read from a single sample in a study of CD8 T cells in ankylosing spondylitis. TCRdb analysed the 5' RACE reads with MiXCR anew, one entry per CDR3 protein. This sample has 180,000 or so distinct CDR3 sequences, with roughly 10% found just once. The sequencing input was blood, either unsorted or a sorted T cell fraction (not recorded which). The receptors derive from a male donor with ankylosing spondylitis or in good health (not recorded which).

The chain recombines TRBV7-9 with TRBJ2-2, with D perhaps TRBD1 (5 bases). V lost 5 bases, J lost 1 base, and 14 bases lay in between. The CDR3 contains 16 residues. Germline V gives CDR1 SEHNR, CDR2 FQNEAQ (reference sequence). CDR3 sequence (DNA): TGTGCCAGCAGCACGACAGACAAGCAGAACACCGGGGAGCTGTTTTTT. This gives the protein CASSTTDKQNTGELFF.

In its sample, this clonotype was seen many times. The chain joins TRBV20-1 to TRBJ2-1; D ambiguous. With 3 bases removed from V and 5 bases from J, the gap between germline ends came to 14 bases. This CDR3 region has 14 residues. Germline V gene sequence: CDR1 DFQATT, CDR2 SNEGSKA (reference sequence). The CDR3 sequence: CSASGSIINNEQFF. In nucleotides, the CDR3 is TGCAGTGCTAGTGGGTCTATAATCAACAATGAGCAGTTCTTC.

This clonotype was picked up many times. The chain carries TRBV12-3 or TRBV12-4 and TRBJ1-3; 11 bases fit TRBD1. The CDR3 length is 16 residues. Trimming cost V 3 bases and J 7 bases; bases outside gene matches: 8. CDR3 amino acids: CASSLGTGGFWNTIYF. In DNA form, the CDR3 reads TGTGCCAGCAGTTTGGGGACAGGGGGTTTCTGGAACACCATATATTTT.

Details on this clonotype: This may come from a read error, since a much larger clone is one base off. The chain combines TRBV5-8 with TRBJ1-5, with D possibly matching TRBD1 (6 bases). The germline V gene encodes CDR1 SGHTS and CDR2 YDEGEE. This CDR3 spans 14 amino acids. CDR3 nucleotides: TGTGTCAGCAGCTTTGAAGGGGGGATTCAGCCCCAGCATTTT. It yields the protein CVSSFEGGIQPQHF.

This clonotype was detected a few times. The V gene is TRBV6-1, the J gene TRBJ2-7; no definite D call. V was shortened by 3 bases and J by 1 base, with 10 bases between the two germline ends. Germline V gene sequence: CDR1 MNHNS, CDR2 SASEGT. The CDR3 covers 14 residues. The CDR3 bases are TGTGCCAGCAGTGATTATGAGTCTTCCTACGAGCAGTACTTC. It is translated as CASSDYESSYEQYF.

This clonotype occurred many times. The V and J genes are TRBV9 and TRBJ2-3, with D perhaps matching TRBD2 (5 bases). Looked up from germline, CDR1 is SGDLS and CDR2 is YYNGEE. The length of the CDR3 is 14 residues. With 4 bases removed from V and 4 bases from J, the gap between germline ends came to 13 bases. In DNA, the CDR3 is TGTGCCAGCAGCCCCCACGGACTGCCAGATACGCAGTATTTT. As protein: CASSPHGLPDTQYF.

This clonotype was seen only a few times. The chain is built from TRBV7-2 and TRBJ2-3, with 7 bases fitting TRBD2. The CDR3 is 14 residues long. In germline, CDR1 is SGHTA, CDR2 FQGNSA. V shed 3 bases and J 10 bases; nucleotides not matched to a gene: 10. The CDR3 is CASSFGGGYFAQYF. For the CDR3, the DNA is TGTGCCAGCAGCTTCGGCGGGGGTTACTTTGCGCAGTATTTT.

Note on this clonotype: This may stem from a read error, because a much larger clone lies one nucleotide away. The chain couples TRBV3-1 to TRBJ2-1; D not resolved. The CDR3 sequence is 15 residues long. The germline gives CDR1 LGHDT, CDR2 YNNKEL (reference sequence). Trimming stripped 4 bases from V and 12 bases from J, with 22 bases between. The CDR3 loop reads CASSLVAPRGDGQFF. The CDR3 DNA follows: TGTGCCAGCAGCCTGGTTGCCCCTCGAGGCGATGGGCAGTTCTTC.

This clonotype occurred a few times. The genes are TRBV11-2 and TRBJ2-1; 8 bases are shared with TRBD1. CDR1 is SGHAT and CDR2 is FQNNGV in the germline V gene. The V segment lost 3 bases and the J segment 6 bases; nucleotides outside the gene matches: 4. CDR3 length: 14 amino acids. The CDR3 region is CASSFRTGINEQFF. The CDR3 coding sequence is TGTGCCAGCAGCTTCCGGACAGGGATCAATGAGCAGTTCTTC.

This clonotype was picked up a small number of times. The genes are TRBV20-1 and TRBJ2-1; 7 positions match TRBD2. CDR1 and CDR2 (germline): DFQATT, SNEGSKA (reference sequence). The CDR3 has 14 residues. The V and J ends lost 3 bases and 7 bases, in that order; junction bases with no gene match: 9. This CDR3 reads CSASEAAGRNEQFF. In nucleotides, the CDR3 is TGCAGTGCTAGTGAAGCAGCGGGAAGAAATGAGCAGTTCTTC.

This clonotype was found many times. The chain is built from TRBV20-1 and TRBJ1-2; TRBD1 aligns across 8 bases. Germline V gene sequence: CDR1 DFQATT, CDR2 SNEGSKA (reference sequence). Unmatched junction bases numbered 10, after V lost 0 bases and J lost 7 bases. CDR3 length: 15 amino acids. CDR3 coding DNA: TGCAGTGCTAGAGATTACAGGGGGTCCCTCGGTGGCTACACCTTC. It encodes CSARDYRGSLGGYTF.

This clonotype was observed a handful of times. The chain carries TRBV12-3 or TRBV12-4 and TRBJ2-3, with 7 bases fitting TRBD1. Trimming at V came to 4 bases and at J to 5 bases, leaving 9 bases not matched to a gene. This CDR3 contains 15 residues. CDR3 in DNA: TGTGCCAGCAGTTACGGGACAGTTCAGGTAGATACGCAGTATTTT. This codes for CASSYGTVQVDTQYF.

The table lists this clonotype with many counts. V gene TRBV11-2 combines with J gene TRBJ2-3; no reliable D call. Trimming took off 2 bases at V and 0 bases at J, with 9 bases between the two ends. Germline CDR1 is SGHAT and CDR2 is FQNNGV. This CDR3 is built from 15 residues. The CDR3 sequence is CASSLNGISTDTQYF. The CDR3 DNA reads TGTGCCAGCAGCTTAAATGGGATTAGCACAGATACGCAGTATTTT.